One sample yielded the 12 T cell receptor beta chains listed below, sequenced in a study of blood T cells in healthy people across ages. The second PCR ran roughly 6 to 11 cycles with a sample-barcoded 5' primer and J-beta primers. TCRdb passed the 5' RACE reads through MiXCR, listing each CDR3 protein once. The profile shows around 800,000 distinct CDR3 sequences, about 48% of them singletons. Sequenced: blood. These receptors were collected from a man aged 80 or over in good health.

This clonotype was seen just once. The chain carries TRBV18 and TRBJ1-1, with D hard to call. The CDR3 spans 13 residues. Trimming cost V 2 bases and J 0 bases, with 4 bases left between them. Germline CDR1 reads KGHSH; CDR2 reads LQKENI. In nucleotides, the CDR3 is TGTGCCAGCTCACCAGAAGTGAACACTGAAGCTTTCTTT. Translated, it gives CASSPEVNTEAFF.

This clonotype came up a few times. This rearrangement joins TRBV18 to TRBJ2-1, with D perhaps matching TRBD1 (7 bases). The germline CDR1 and CDR2 sequences are KGHSH and LQKENI. The CDR3 covers 15 residues. The V and J ends lost 2 bases and 7 bases respectively, with 15 bases between them. CDR3 sequence: CASSPWRGLQNEQFF. In DNA, the CDR3 is TGTGCCAGCTCACCATGGAGGGGGCTGCAGAATGAGCAGTTCTTC.

The rearrangement uses TRBV27 and TRBJ2-3; D possibly corresponds to TRBD2 (6 bases). The CDR3 is 14 amino acids. CDR1 MNHEY and CDR2 SMNVEV come from the germline V gene (reference sequence). The V end was cut by 6 bases, the J end by 14 bases, with 24 bases between. In DNA, the CDR3 is TGTGCCAGCAGGCGCGCGAGTGTTTCGGGAGACGCGTATTTT. Amino acids: CASRRASVSGDAYF.

This clonotype was observed a handful of times. This chain connects TRBV7-2 to TRBJ2-3, with 10 nucleotides matching TRBD2. CDR3 length: 18 amino acids. The V gene's germline CDR1 is SGHTA and CDR2 FQGNSA. J gave up 14 bases and V 6 bases, and 26 bases lay outside the gene matches. The CDR3, as DNA: TGTGCCAGCAGGGCTTCCGGACTAGCGGAACTAAAGCACAGATACGCGTATTTT. It encodes CASRASGLAELKHRYAYF.

V is TRBV3-1 and J is TRBJ2-5; tentatively, D is TRBD2 (6 bases). CDR3 size: 16 residues. With 0 bases removed from V and 2 bases from J, the gap between germline ends came to 13 bases. The germline CDR1 and CDR2 sequences are LGHDT and YNNKEL (reference sequence). The CDR3 loop reads CASSQDGGTLQETQYF. CDR3 in DNA: TGTGCCAGCAGCCAAGATGGGGGGACCCTTCAAGAGACCCAGTACTTC.

The chain uses TRBV7-2 and TRBJ2-7; 11 bases agree with TRBD2. The CDR3 has 17 amino acids. Looked up from germline, CDR1 is SGHTA and CDR2 is FQGNSA. The junction had 8 bases not matched to a gene; V was cut back by 0 bases and J by 4 bases. The CDR3 region has the DNA TGTGCCAGCAGCTTAGCGAAAGGGACTAGCGGCCTATACGAGCAGTACTTC. Translated, it gives CASSLAKGTSGLYEQYF.

The chain combines TRBV6-2 or TRBV6-3 with TRBJ2-6; no reliable D call. The CDR3 runs to 17 residues. V dropped 4 bases and J dropped 4 bases, with 17 bases sitting between them. Germline V lookup: CDR1 MNHEY, CDR2 SVGEGT. CDR3 coding DNA: TGTGCCAGCAGTTCGCGCTATACGGCGGCAGGGGCCAACGTCCTGACTTTC. Translating gives CASSSRYTAAGANVLTF.

This clonotype occurred a few times. The chain links TRBV7-9 to TRBJ2-3; maybe TRBD1 (6 bases). This CDR3 spans 13 amino acids. V lost 5 bases, J lost 11 bases, and 17 bases lay in between. Germline values: CDR1 SEHNR, CDR2 FQNEAQ (reference sequence). CDR3 sequence reads: CASSPRGPEGQYF. Written as DNA, the CDR3 is TGTGCCAGCAGCCCCAGGGGTCCCGAGGGGCAGTATTTT.

The chain links TRBV5-5 to TRBJ1-4; D unclear. CDR3 length equals 16 residues. The V end was cut by 1 base, the J end by 0 bases, with 10 bases between. The V gene's germline CDR1 is SGHKS and CDR2 YYEKEE (reference sequence). CDR3 protein: CASSLFGISTNEKLFF. CDR3 coding DNA: TGTGCCAGCAGCTTGTTTGGGATTTCAACTAATGAAAAACTGTTTTTT.

This clonotype turned up a few times. The rearrangement joins TRBV7-3 to TRBJ2-5; 7 positions agree with TRBD1. The germline CDR1 and CDR2 sequences are SGHTA and FQGTGA. J was trimmed by 13 bases and V by 1 base; bases with no gene match: 9. The CDR3 runs 13 residues. In DNA form, the CDR3 reads TGTGCCAGCAGCTTAAAGGGGGAGACAGGGAGGTACTTC. Its translation: CASSLKGETGRYF.

This chain connects TRBV15 to TRBJ2-7; D might be TRBD1 or TRBD2, each matching 5 bases. The V and J ends lost 6 bases and 0 bases respectively, with 15 bases between them. CDR1 is LNHNV, CDR2 YYDKDF, per germline (reference sequence). The CDR3 totals 15 residues. This CDR3 reads CATRRTGTYSYEQYF. In nucleotides, the CDR3 is TGTGCCACCAGGCGGACCGGGACGTACTCCTACGAGCAGTACTTC.

The V and J genes are TRBV27 and TRBJ2-1; TRBD2 is a possible D gene (6 bases). The germline V gene has CDR1 MNHEY and CDR2 SMNVEV (reference sequence). The CDR3 sequence is 15 residues long. Deletions cut 5 bases from V and 1 base from J, with 12 bases between. This chain's CDR3 is CASSLAPRSYNEQFF. The DNA for the CDR3 is TGTGCCAGCAGTCTAGCGCCCCGATCCTACAATGAGCAGTTCTTC.